This T cell receptor (beta chain) originates from a study of blood T cell repertoires in COVID-19. Donors in Cohort 3 counted as recovered after two negative PCRs, clearance, or symptom resolution. This clone was seen a handful of times. In the source study's methods: Reference gene primer amplification yielded estimated nucleated cell counts. Data came from immunoSEQ multiplex PCR; TCRdb stores just in-frame clones and leaves some out. That table supplies the V and J calls and clone size; D and trimming were determined from the DNA. The sample contains 200,000 to 250,000 clones, 87% of which appear only once. V lost 4 bases, J lost 3 bases, and 6 bases stayed unmatched. Germline assignment: CDR1 MDHEN and CDR2 SYDVKM. The CDR3 consists of 15 residues.

Sample: PBMCs or T cells enriched from blood (not recorded which). This clonotype was obtained from a man between 25 and 39 years old who had recovered from COVID-19. The rearrangement links TRBV28 to TRBJ1-3, with 7 bases aligning to TRBD1. CDR3 sequence reads: CASSSDRAGGNTIYF. CDR3 DNA sequence: TGTGCCAGCAGTTCCGACAGGGCAGGTGGAAACACCATATATTTT.